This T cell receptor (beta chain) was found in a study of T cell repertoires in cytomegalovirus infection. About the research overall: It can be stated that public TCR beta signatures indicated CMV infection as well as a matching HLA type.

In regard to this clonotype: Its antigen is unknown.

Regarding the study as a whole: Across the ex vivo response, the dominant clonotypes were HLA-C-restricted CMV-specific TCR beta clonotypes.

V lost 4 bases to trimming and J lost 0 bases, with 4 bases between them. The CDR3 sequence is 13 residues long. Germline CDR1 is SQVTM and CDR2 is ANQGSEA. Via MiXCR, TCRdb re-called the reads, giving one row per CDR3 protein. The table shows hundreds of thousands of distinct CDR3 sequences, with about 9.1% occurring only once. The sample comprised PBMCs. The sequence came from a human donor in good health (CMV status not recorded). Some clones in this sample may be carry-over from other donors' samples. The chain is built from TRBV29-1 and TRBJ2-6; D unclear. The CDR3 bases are TGCAGCGTTGGACCCTCTGGGGCCAACGTCCTGACTTTC. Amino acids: CSVGPSGANVLTF.